The 18 T cell receptor beta chains below were found in one sample sequenced in a study of shared T cell receptors in the human thymus. Produced via immunoSEQ multiplex PCR; TCRdb's table is partial and in-frame only. This table holds hundreds of thousands of clones, 88% found once. These same records also appear under a second study, on human thymus T cells.

The specimen was thymocytes. These receptors all stem from a boy under three years old with a congenital heart defect.

V is TRBV4-2 and J is TRBJ2-2; TRBD2 agrees at 11 bases. The CDR3 is 17 amino acids. Germline CDR1 and CDR2: LGHNA and YNFKEQ. V gave up 1 base and J gave up 3 bases; unmatched junction bases: 4. The CDR3 spells CASSQVAGGPYTGELFF. For the CDR3, the DNA is TGTGCCAGCAGCCAAGTAGCGGGAGGGCCGTACACCGGGGAGCTGTTTTTT.

The rearrangement links TRBV6-1 to TRBJ1-5; possible D gene TRBD1, 6 bases. Germline V gene sequence: CDR1 MNHNS, CDR2 SASEGT. Deletions cut 2 bases from V and 2 bases from J, with 16 bases between. The CDR3 length is 17 residues. The CDR3 is CASSERGGRVGNQPQHF. The CDR3 coding sequence is TGTGCCAGCAGTGAAAGGGGGGGAAGGGTTGGCAATCAGCCCCAGCATTTT.

The gene calls are TRBV15 and TRBJ2-7, with 9 bases that match TRBD1. The V segment lost 3 bases and the J segment 4 bases; nucleotides outside the gene matches: 10. CDR1 is LNHNV, CDR2 YYDKDF, per germline (reference sequence). The CDR3 is made up of 16 amino acids. The CDR3 sequence is CATSSPSGTGSYEQYF. CDR3 in DNA: TGTGCCACCAGCAGCCCCTCCGGGACAGGGTCGTACGAGCAGTACTTC.

The chain recombines TRBV11-2 with TRBJ2-1, with 8 bases that match TRBD2. Germline CDR1 and CDR2: SGHAT and FQNNGV. After removal of 0 bases from V and 0 bases from J, the junction contained 7 bases not matched to a gene. This CDR3 is 18 amino acids long. The CDR3, as DNA: TGTGCCAGCAGCTTAGATCGGTCTCTAGCGGGCTCCTACAATGAGCAGTTCTTC. Translating gives CASSLDRSLAGSYNEQFF.

V usage is TRBV28 and J usage is TRBJ2-3; D uncertain. This CDR3 contains 11 residues. Trimming removed 5 bases from V and 6 bases from J, with 6 bases in between. Germline V gene data show CDR1 as MDHEN and CDR2 as SYDVKM. CDR3 in amino acids: CASSPTDTQYF. The DNA for the CDR3 is TGTGCCAGCAGTCCGACTGATACGCAGTATTTT.

The chain recombines TRBV5-3 with TRBJ2-7, with 12 bases fitting TRBD1. TRBV5-3 is filed as an ORF, its function uncertain. The CDR3 has 14 amino acids. V was clipped by 4 bases and J by 5 bases; unmatched bases: 4. CDR3 amino acids: CARSPGQGAHEQYF. As DNA, the CDR3 is TGTGCCAGAAGCCCGGGACAGGGGGCCCACGAGCAGTACTTC.

This chain connects TRBV19 to TRBJ2-4, with TRBD1 identical over 7 bases. After removal of 2 bases from V and 0 bases from J, the junction contained 7 bases not matched to a gene. The CDR3 totals 17 residues. From germline, CDR1 is LNHDA and CDR2 SQIVND (reference sequence). The CDR3 protein is CASSIKEQGLAKNIQYF. CDR3 sequence (DNA): TGTGCCAGTAGTATAAAGGAACAGGGGCTAGCCAAAAACATTCAGTACTTC.

There are a few counts of this clone. The V and J genes are TRBV6-4 and TRBJ1-3, with 7 bases aligning to TRBD1. This CDR3 has 13 residues. Germline loops: CDR1 MRHNA, CDR2 SNTAGT. After removal of 11 bases from V and 4 bases from J, the junction contained 8 bases not matched to a gene. CDR3 DNA sequence: TGTGCCGCCTTACAGGGGATCGGAAACACCATATATTTT. It translates to CAALQGIGNTIYF.

V usage is TRBV6-1 and J usage is TRBJ2-1; D unclear. V lost 4 bases and J lost 4, with 8 bases in between. The germline V gene has CDR1 MNHNS and CDR2 SASEGT. The CDR3 loop spans 13 amino acids. CDR3 nucleotides: TGTGCCAGCAGTGGCAGTCCGTACAATGAGCAGTTCTTC. It translates to CASSGSPYNEQFF.

The chain couples TRBV5-6 to TRBJ2-7; 8 nucleotides line up with TRBD2. The junction had 5 bases not matched to a gene; V was cut back by 4 bases and J by 2 bases. Germline V CDR1 and CDR2: SGHDT, YYEEEE. This CDR3 spans 14 amino acids. The CDR3 is CASSGREGPYEQYF. CDR3 bases: TGTGCCAGCAGCGGACGGGAGGGCCCCTACGAGCAGTACTTC.

This chain connects TRBV28 to TRBJ1-2; 10 positions match TRBD1. With V trimmed by 2 bases and J by 1 base, 13 bases remained unmatched. The germline CDR1 and CDR2 sequences are MDHEN and SYDVKM. This CDR3 has 19 residues. The DNA of the CDR3 is TGTGCCAGCAGTTTACCGTCCGGGACAGGGGCCTGGAGTAACTATGGCTACACCTTC. Protein sequence: CASSLPSGTGAWSNYGYTF.

This CDR3 is CASSGPRLANYGYTF. The CDR3 nucleotides read TGTGCCAGCAGTGGTCCCAGACTAGCTAACTATGGCTACACCTTC. The chain couples TRBV6-5 to TRBJ1-2; no firm D call. V lost 5 bases and J 0 bases, leaving 13 bases between the germline ends. The CDR3 is 15 amino acids. Germline V CDR1 and CDR2: MNHEY, SVGAGI.

The genes are TRBV4-3 and TRBJ2-5; tentatively, D is TRBD2 (6 bases). The germline gives CDR1 LGHNA, CDR2 YSLEER. This CDR3 region has 14 residues. The V gene lost 1 base and the J gene lost 5 bases, with 11 bases spanning the gap. CDR3 coding DNA: TGCGCCAGCAGCCAAGCTTCTCGGGGGGAGACCCAGTACTTC. Its protein is CASSQASRGETQYF.

The V call is TRBV4-2, the J call TRBJ2-1; possible D gene TRBD2, 5 bases. Trimming stripped 4 bases from V and 0 bases from J, with 13 bases between. The CDR3 contains 16 residues. Germline CDR1 is LGHNA and CDR2 is YNFKEQ. The CDR3 DNA reads as TGTGCCAGCAGCCGTAGCGCCAGAAGCTCCTACAATGAGCAGTTCTTC. Its protein is CASSRSARSSYNEQFF.

This chain uses TRBV28 with TRBJ1-5; D not certain. Trimming stripped 7 bases from V and 2 bases from J, with 12 bases between. Germline CDR1 is MDHEN and CDR2 is SYDVKM. The length of the CDR3 is 14 residues. CDR3 DNA sequence: TGTGCCAGCACCCTCGGGTATGGCAATCAGCCCCAGCATTTT. Translated: CASTLGYGNQPQHF.

This sequence joins TRBV21-1 and TRBJ2-1; whether TRBD2, the table's D call, matches the DNA was not checked. TRBV21-1 has pseudogene status. There are 18 residues in the CDR3. In DNA, the CDR3 is TGTGCCAGCAGCAAAAAAGTGGGGACTAGAGGCCCCTACAATGAGCAGTTCTTC. Translating it yields CASSKKVGTRGPYNEQFF.

The chain uses TRBV19 and TRBJ1-5; D is unresolved. Germline V CDR1 and CDR2: LNHDA, SQIVND (reference sequence). The CDR3 is 15 residues long. With 8 bases removed from V and 11 bases from J, the gap between germline ends came to 25 bases. DNA of the CDR3: TGTGCCAGTGCACGCCCTGGACGGGGATACCCAGCCCAGCATTTT. This codes for CASARPGRGYPAQHF.

The chain recombines TRBV6-1 with TRBJ2-3, with 8 bases lining up with TRBD1. The CDR3 runs 18 residues. Per the germline V gene, CDR1 is MNHNS and CDR2 is SASEGT. Trimming cost V 0 bases and J 1 base; bases outside gene matches: 9. The CDR3 DNA sequence: TGTGCCAGCAGTGAAGCTCTCAGGGGGCCCCATCGCACAGATACGCAGTATTTT. It encodes CASSEALRGPHRTDTQYF.